The 26 T cell receptor beta chains below all came from one sample that was sequenced in a study of OX40 agonist ivuxolimab in advanced cancers. The repertoire was sequenced with immunoSEQ multiplex PCR; TCRdb's copy has only in-frame clones and lacks some. This table holds roughly 80,000 clones, roughly 87% found once. The input for sequencing was CD4+ or CD8+ T cells sorted from blood, taken in a trial of the OX40 agonist ivuxolimab. Source of these receptors: an adult with an advanced solid tumor such as melanoma, head and neck, liver or kidney cancer.

The CDR3 here is CASSPRLAAANEQFF. The CDR3 DNA follows: TGTGCCAGCAGCCCCCGACTAGCGGCTGCGAATGAGCAGTTCTTC. The chain recombines TRBV4-2 with TRBJ2-1; 9 nucleotides line up with TRBD2. After removal of 4 bases from V and 7 bases from J, the junction contained 8 bases not matched to a gene. CDR1 is LGHNA, CDR2 YNFKEQ, per germline. This CDR3 region has 15 residues.

The V call is TRBV6-5, the J call TRBJ2-7, with TRBD1 identical over 7 bases. V trimming: 1 base; J trimming: 2 bases; junction bases outside the gene matches: 8. The CDR3 is 16 amino acids. CDR1 is MNHEY, CDR2 SVGAGI, per germline. Written as DNA, the CDR3 is TGTGCCAGCAGTTACTTTGACAGGGCCCTTGCCTACGAGCAGTACTTC. This sequence encodes CASSYFDRALAYEQYF.

This chain joins TRBV27 and TRBJ2-7, with 9 nucleotides matching TRBD2. With V trimmed by 7 bases and J by 2 bases, 9 bases remained unmatched. Germline V lookup: CDR1 MNHEY, CDR2 SMNVEV (reference sequence). This CDR3 contains 15 residues. The CDR3 DNA is TGTGCCAGCACCTTTAGCGGGGGCCCTACCTACGAGCAGTACTTC. Protein: CASTFSGGPTYEQYF.

V and J are TRBV30 and TRBJ1-3; D is undetermined. This CDR3 spans 13 amino acids. V lost 5 bases and J lost 1, with 9 bases in between. In germline, CDR1 is GTSNPN, CDR2 SVGIG (reference sequence). CDR3 loop: CAWGRVSGNTIYF. CDR3 DNA sequence: TGTGCCTGGGGGCGCGTTTCTGGAAACACCATATATTTT.

V usage is TRBV18 and J usage is TRBJ1-3; D may be TRBD1 (6 bases). Deletions cut 3 bases from V and 2 bases from J, with 17 bases between. This CDR3 spans 17 amino acids. Germline CDR1 and CDR2: KGHSH and LQKENI. In DNA form, the CDR3 reads TGTGCCAGCTCACCCCTTCCCAGGGGAGAGACTGGAAACACCATATATTTT. It translates to CASSPLPRGETGNTIYF.

V gene TRBV19 combines with J gene TRBJ2-3; 8 bases align to TRBD1. With V trimmed by 8 bases and J by 5 bases, 6 bases remained unmatched. CDR3 length equals 13 residues. Germline CDR1 is LNHDA and CDR2 is SQIVND (reference sequence). This CDR3 is CASSPDRGDTQYF. The CDR3 nucleotides read TGTGCCAGTTCCCCCGACAGGGGAGATACGCAGTATTTT.

The chain links TRBV7-9 to TRBJ2-7; 9 bases agree with TRBD2. V lost 6 bases and J lost 6; bases outside the gene matches: 12. Germline V gene lookup returns CDR1 SEHNR and CDR2 FQNEAQ (reference sequence). This CDR3 spans 15 amino acids. The CDR3 spells CASRRAQAAGGEQYF. CDR3 nucleotide sequence: TGTGCCAGCAGGAGAGCACAAGCAGCGGGGGGCGAGCAGTACTTC.

This clone has a single count. The V call is TRBV7-2, the J call TRBJ2-1; a weak D match, TRBD1 (6 bases). Trimming shortened V by 6 bases and J by 10 bases, and 19 bases separated the two germline ends. From germline, CDR1 is SGHTA and CDR2 FQGNSA. The CDR3 is 14 residues long. Written as DNA, the CDR3 is TGTGCCAGCAGGCCTGACAGGTTTGGCGAGGAGCAGTTCTTC. This codes for CASRPDRFGEEQFF.

CDR3 bases: TGCGCCAGCAGCTTGAGCGGGGGGGCCGGGGAGCAGTACTTC. Its translation: CASSLSGGAGEQYF. This rearrangement joins TRBV5-1 to TRBJ2-7; 10 positions match TRBD2. This CDR3 has 14 amino acids. V shed 1 base, J shed 7 bases, and the junction held 5 bases outside the gene matches. The germline gives CDR1 SGHRS, CDR2 YFSETQ.

This clone appeared a single time. This rearrangement joins TRBV5-6 to TRBJ1-1, with D maybe TRBD1 (5 bases). Germline-derived CDR1 and CDR2 are SGHDT and YYEEEE. This CDR3 has 19 amino acids. V was cut by 4 bases and J by 0 bases, with 25 bases left in between. CDR3 region: CASSPPNEDKTFMNTEAFF. The CDR3 DNA follows: TGTGCCAGCAGCCCCCCAAACGAGGACAAAACTTTCATGAACACTGAAGCTTTCTTT.

J is TRBJ2-3 and V is TRBV6-1; D is perhaps TRBD1 (5 bases). Germline assignment: CDR1 MNHNS and CDR2 SASEGT. The CDR3 has 15 amino acids. The V end was cut by 2 bases, the J end by 0 bases, with 9 bases between. DNA of the CDR3: TGTGCCAGCAGTGAACAGGGCCTCAGCACAGATACGCAGTATTTT. Protein: CASSEQGLSTDTQYF.

This rearrangement joins TRBV5-1 to TRBJ2-3; TRBD2 matches at 7 bases. CDR1 and CDR2 (germline): SGHRS, YFSETQ. The ends lost 0 bases at V and 0 bases at J; junction bases unmatched: 4. CDR3 length: 16 amino acids. CDR3 in amino acids: CASSLGAGPSTDTQYF. The CDR3 DNA sequence: TGCGCCAGCAGCTTGGGAGCGGGACCCAGCACAGATACGCAGTATTTT.

The rearrangement uses TRBV5-4 and TRBJ2-1; 10 bases are a match to TRBD1. Per the germline V gene, CDR1 is SGHNT and CDR2 is YYREEE (reference sequence). V shed 4 bases and J 2 bases; nucleotides not matched to a gene: 3. This CDR3 region has 15 residues. The CDR3 DNA follows: TGTGCCAGCAGCAGGGGACAGGGGACCTACAATGAGCAGTTCTTC. The encoded protein is CASSRGQGTYNEQFF.

V gene TRBV18 combines with J gene TRBJ2-3, with D possibly matching TRBD2 (5 bases). The germline V gene has CDR1 KGHSH and CDR2 LQKENI. The CDR3 is 17 residues long. V was shortened by 5 bases and J by 2 bases, with 20 bases between the two germline ends. The CDR3 reads CASSSGWRAKPTDTQYF. For the CDR3, the DNA is TGTGCCAGCTCATCCGGGTGGCGGGCAAAGCCCACAGATACGCAGTATTTT.

The V gene is TRBV6-6, the J gene TRBJ1-1; maybe TRBD1 (5 bases). Trimming cost V 7 bases and J 2 bases, with 17 bases left between them. The CDR3 sequence is 15 residues long. Germline CDR1 MNHNY, CDR2 SVGAGI (reference sequence). The CDR3 region is CASTPIGRENTEAFF. DNA of the CDR3: TGTGCCAGCACCCCCATTGGCAGGGAAAACACTGAAGCTTTCTTT.

The J gene is TRBJ2-7, the V gene TRBV18, with D hard to call. The V end was cut by 5 bases, the J end by 7 bases, with 21 bases between. Germline CDR1 is KGHSH and CDR2 is LQKENI. This CDR3 is 15 amino acids long. The CDR3 DNA reads as TGTGCCAGCTCAGACCAATTGGAGCCCTCCGAAGAGCAGTACTTC. Translating gives CASSDQLEPSEEQYF.

The CDR3 reads CAISEGGSTDTQYF. The CDR3 DNA follows: TGTGCCATCAGTGAGGGAGGGAGTACAGATACGCAGTATTTT. The V and J genes are TRBV10-3 and TRBJ2-3; D possibly corresponds to TRBD2 (6 bases). Between the trimmed V and J ends, which lost 2 bases and 3 bases, there was a span of 9 bases. Per the germline V gene, CDR1 is ENHRY and CDR2 is SYGVKD. The CDR3 extends over 14 amino acids.

Only a few counts were recorded for this clone. For the CDR3, the DNA is TGTGCCACCCAGGGTGGACAGGGCTACACCTTC. It translates to CATQGGQGYTF. V usage is TRBV28 and J usage is TRBJ1-2; D might be TRBD1 (6 bases). The length of the CDR3 is 11 residues. V dropped 10 bases and J dropped 8 bases, with 14 bases sitting between them. The germline V gene has CDR1 MDHEN and CDR2 SYDVKM.

The chain recombines TRBV6-6 with TRBJ2-7; 7 bases fit TRBD2. Germline CDR1 MNHNY, CDR2 SVGAGI (reference sequence). This CDR3 region has 15 residues. Unmatched junction bases numbered 12, after V lost 7 bases and J lost 3 bases. The CDR3 DNA reads TGTGCCAGCACCCATCGGGCGGGGGTTCTCTACGAGCAGTACTTC. Amino acids: CASTHRAGVLYEQYF.

The V call is TRBV4-3, the J call TRBJ1-6; 9 nucleotides match TRBD1. The V gene's germline CDR1 is LGHNA and CDR2 YSLEER. The CDR3 runs 16 residues. V trimming: 0 bases; J trimming: 11 bases; junction bases outside the gene matches: 8. The CDR3 DNA follows: TGCGCCAGCAGCCAAGATTATCAGGGACAGGGAACACCCCTCCACTTT. Translation gives CASSQDYQGQGTPLHF.

The genes are TRBV11-2 and TRBJ1-2; 7 nucleotides align to TRBD1. Unmatched junction bases numbered 14, after V lost 0 bases and J lost 7 bases. Germline loops: CDR1 SGHAT, CDR2 FQNNGV. The CDR3 consists of 17 residues. The CDR3 nucleotides read TGTGCCAGCAGCTTAGATCGCTCTCCCAGGGGGAGGGGTGGCTACACCTTC. Its translation is CASSLDRSPRGRGGYTF.

The chain uses TRBV28 and TRBJ2-1; no clear D gene. Germline V gene sequence: CDR1 MDHEN, CDR2 SYDVKM. V lost 5 bases to trimming and J lost 2 bases, with 16 bases between them. This CDR3 has 16 residues. Here the CDR3 reads CASSPLEGPAYNEQFF. The CDR3 DNA sequence: TGTGCCAGCAGTCCCCTTGAAGGTCCTGCCTACAATGAGCAGTTCTTC.

Turning to this clone: Germline is not matched at one junction end, which may reflect a read error. This chain uses TRBV19 with TRBJ1-5, with 7 bases fitting TRBD1. CDR3 length: 19 residues. Germline CDR1 LNHDA, CDR2 SQIVND (reference sequence). CDR3: CASIRAPQGEYYSNQPQHF. CDR3 coding DNA: TGCGCCAGTATTCGGGCCCCCCAGGGGGAATATTATAGCAATCAGCCCCAGCATTTT.

The chain couples TRBV9 to TRBJ2-3, with D hard to call. V lost 0 bases and J 4 bases, leaving 9 bases between the germline ends. This CDR3 spans 14 amino acids. Germline loops: CDR1 SGDLS, CDR2 YYNGEE. The CDR3 here is CASSVAHLADTQYF. CDR3 nucleotide sequence: TGTGCCAGCAGCGTAGCACACTTGGCAGATACGCAGTATTTT.

Note on this clone: The junction departs from germline at one end; a sequencing error may be responsible. The gene calls are TRBV5-1 and TRBJ2-5, with 7 bases identical to TRBD1. CDR3 length: 14 residues. Germline values: CDR1 SGHRS, CDR2 YFSETQ. The CDR3 sequence is CAGSPNRGWETQYF. The CDR3 bases are TGCGCCGGCAGCCCAAACAGGGGTTGGGAGACCCAGTACTTC.

This chain uses TRBV5-5 with TRBJ2-1; D gene uncertain. CDR1 is SGHKS, CDR2 YYEKEE, per germline (reference sequence). The CDR3 spans 15 residues. Trimming cost V 4 bases and J 4 bases, with 15 bases left between them. The CDR3 here is CASSRPTSVYNEQFF. CDR3 nucleotides: TGTGCCAGCAGCCGACCGACTTCGGTATACAATGAGCAGTTCTTC.